This T cell receptor (beta chain) was sequenced in a study of PD-1 blockade in mismatch repair-deficient tumors. Study in general: Patients had roughly twelve mismatch repair-deficient cancer types, all previously treated and progressing.

Study-wide results and limits: Tumor-resident clones, often absent from pretreatment blood, expanded after pembrolizumab and then contracted.

Per the germline V gene, CDR1 is SGHDT and CDR2 is YYEEEE. Between the trimmed V and J ends, which lost 4 bases and 2 bases, there was a span of 14 bases. The CDR3 length is 15 residues. PCR or immunohistochemistry showed mismatch repair deficiency in every enrolled patient. The method was immunoSEQ multiplex PCR; TCRdb's version includes in-frame clones alone and lacks a portion of them. The table includes roughly 80,000 clones, 81% detected once. This clone has only a few counts. Its antigen is not identified. The rearrangement joins TRBV5-6 to TRBJ2-3; TRBD2 might be the D (5 bases). The receptor was isolated from an adult with mismatch repair-deficient cancer. The material was peripheral blood, obtained 12 weeks after starting pembrolizumab. CDR3 amino acids: CASSESGSFTDTQYF. CDR3 in DNA: TGTGCCAGCAGCGAGTCGGGAAGCTTCACAGATACGCAGTATTTT.